This paragraph covers one T cell receptor (beta chain) sequence. The sample belongs to a study of blood T cell repertoires in COVID-19. Background on the study: Researchers got acute and convalescent COVID-19 samples from the United States, Italy and Spain. In each case, the material was cDNA or gDNA derived from T cells, B-cell-depleted T cells, or PBMCs.

Authors' processing steps: Reference gene primers were amplified, and this amplification served to estimate nucleated cell counts. The table came from immunoSEQ multiplex PCR; TCRdb's copy has only in-frame clones and leaves some out. V, J and clone size derive from that table, while D and trimming were established from the DNA sequence. The sample records about 42,000 clones, under 85% being singletons. Germline loops: CDR1 LNHDA, CDR2 SQIVND (reference sequence). V lost 2 bases to trimming and J lost 2 bases; unmatched junction nucleotides: 3. There are 15 residues in the CDR3. The sequencing input was peripheral blood. The receptor's source is a woman aged 80 or over with acute or convalescent COVID-19. The chain has TRBV19 and TRBJ2-4, with TRBD1 matching over 7 bases. CDR3 DNA sequence: TGTGCCAGTAGTATACCGACAGGGACCAAAAACATTCAGTACTTC. It is translated as CASSIPTGTKNIQYF.